The 5 T cell receptor beta chains presented below share a single source sample, sequenced in a study of blood T cell repertoires in COVID-19. Clones were sequenced by immunoSEQ multiplex PCR, and TCRdb holds only the in-frame ones, with some missing. The table has 220,000 or so clones, approximately 81% seen once. What was sequenced was peripheral blood. All receptors come from a man younger than 45 with active or convalescent COVID-19.

The count of this clone is one. V usage is TRBV28 and J usage is TRBJ1-5, with D unresolved. The CDR3 extends over 15 amino acids. Per the germline V gene, CDR1 is MDHEN and CDR2 is SYDVKM. V lost 4 bases and J 0 bases, leaving 10 bases between the germline ends. DNA of the CDR3: TGTGCCAGCAGTTCTGAGAAAACTAGCAATCAGCCCCAGCATTTT. It yields the protein CASSSEKTSNQPQHF.

The rearrangement uses TRBV6-6 and TRBJ1-1; no reliable D call. This CDR3 comprises 14 residues. Trimming took off 9 bases at V and 3 bases at J, with 17 bases between the two ends. CDR1 and CDR2 from the germline V gene are MNHNY and SVGAGI (reference sequence). The CDR3 here is CASRSAESDTEAFF. The DNA for the CDR3 is TGTGCCAGTCGGTCTGCGGAGAGCGACACTGAAGCTTTCTTT.

V gene TRBV6-4 combines with J gene TRBJ2-7; no firm D call. CDR1 is MRHNA, CDR2 SNTAGT, per germline. V shed 0 bases and J shed 3 bases, with 9 bases lying between them. The CDR3 loop spans 14 amino acids. CDR3 sequence reads: CASSDSSFRYEQYF. The CDR3 DNA reads as TGTGCCAGCAGTGACTCGTCTTTTCGCTACGAGCAGTACTTC.

The chain joins TRBV10-3 to TRBJ1-1; D gene uncertain. Between the trimmed V and J ends, which lost 1 base and 1 base, there was a span of 4 bases. The CDR3 covers 13 residues. Germline-derived CDR1 and CDR2 are ENHRY and SYGVKD. The CDR3 reads CAISELENTEAFF. DNA for the CDR3: TGTGCCATCAGTGAGTTAGAGAACACTGAAGCTTTCTTT.

The J gene is TRBJ2-2, the V gene TRBV6-2 or TRBV6-3; 10 bases are a match to TRBD2. The CDR3 loop spans 15 amino acids. J lost 4 bases, V lost 2 bases, and 1 base had no gene match. Germline values: CDR1 MNHEY, CDR2 SVGEGT. The CDR3 loop is CASSYLAGATGELFF. In DNA form, the CDR3 reads TGTGCCAGCAGTTACCTAGCGGGGGCCACCGGGGAGCTGTTTTTT.